This T cell receptor (beta chain) was recorded in a study of PD-L1 blockade in urothelial cancer. On the study more broadly: Analyzed time points were 3 weeks (second dose) and 6 weeks after therapy began.

Into every PCR, synthetic TCR analog templates were spiked. Measured with immunoSEQ multiplex PCR; TCRdb has only the in-frame clones, and not every one. The sample carries 25,000 to 30,000 clones, approximately 89% recorded once. The CDR3 sequence is 16 residues long. The J segment lost 2 bases and the V segment lost 0 bases, leaving 7 bases of the junction unmatched. Germline V gene sequence: CDR1 GTSNPN, CDR2 SVGIG (reference sequence). Study conclusions and caveats: Patients with durable benefit had greater blood expansion of tumor-associated TCR clones 3 weeks into treatment.

Patients in the study were battling locally advanced or metastatic urothelial carcinoma. On this clone: Antigen specificity is unknown.

The V gene is TRBV30, the J gene TRBJ1-2; 9 bases map to TRBD1. This specimen consisted of PBMCs, obtained around atezolizumab (anti-PD-L1) treatment. The clonotype was recovered from a man aged 45 to 65 with urothelial cancer. CDR3 sequence reads: CAWSVIPTGGNYGYTF. CDR3 DNA sequence: TGTGCCTGGAGTGTCATCCCGACAGGGGGAAACTATGGCTACACCTTC.